Detailed here is one T cell receptor beta chain. Compared with germline, one end of the junction differs, possibly owing to a read error. Libraries were prepared by immunoSEQ multiplex PCR; TCRdb keeps only in-frame clonotypes and omits some of them. Found here are roughly 2.2 million clones, 85% to 95% of them singletons; the top ten hold about 0.41%. The sample comes from a study of shared clonotypes between healthy human individuals. Germline CDR1 reads MDHEN; CDR2 reads SYDVKM. The CDR3 spans 11 residues. The V gene is TRBV28, the J gene TRBJ1-4; D is perhaps TRBD1 (6 bases). The TCR sequence derives from a man aged 18-30 years in good health. Some clones in this sample may be carry-over from other donors' samples. Material for sequencing was naive CD4+ T cells from PBMCs. Documented subset: CD45RA+ positively selected. The CDR3 DNA reads TGTGCCAGCAGTTTGGAGGGACAATTGGACTTT. As protein: CASSLEGQLDF.